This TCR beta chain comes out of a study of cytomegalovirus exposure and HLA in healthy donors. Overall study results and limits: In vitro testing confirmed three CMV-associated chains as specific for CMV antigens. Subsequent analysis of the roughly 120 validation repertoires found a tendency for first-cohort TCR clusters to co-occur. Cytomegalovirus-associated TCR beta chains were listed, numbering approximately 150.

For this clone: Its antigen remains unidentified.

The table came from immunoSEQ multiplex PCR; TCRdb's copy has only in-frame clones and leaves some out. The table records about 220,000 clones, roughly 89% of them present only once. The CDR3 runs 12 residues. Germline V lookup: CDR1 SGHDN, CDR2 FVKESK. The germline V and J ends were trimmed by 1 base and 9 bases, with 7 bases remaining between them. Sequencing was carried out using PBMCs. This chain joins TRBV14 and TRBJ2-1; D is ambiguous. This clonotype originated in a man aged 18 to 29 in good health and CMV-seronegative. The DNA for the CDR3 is TGTGCCAGCAGCCAAGTTATTTCTGAGCAGTTCTTC. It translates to CASSQVISEQFF. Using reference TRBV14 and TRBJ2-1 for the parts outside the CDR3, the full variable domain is EAGVTQFPSHSVIEKGQTVTLRCDPISGHDNLYWYRRVMGKEIKFLLHFVKESKQDESGMPNNRFLAERTGGTYSTLKVQPAELEDSGVYFCASSQVISEQFFGPGTRLTVL.